This entry lists 30 T cell receptor beta chains sequenced from one sample in a study of blood T cell repertoires in COVID-19. Libraries were prepared by immunoSEQ multiplex PCR; TCRdb keeps only in-frame clonotypes and omits some of them. The table includes about 250,000 clones, about 90% detected once. Sequencing was done on a sample of peripheral blood. These receptors all come from a man younger than 30 with active or convalescent COVID-19.

The chain links TRBV19 to TRBJ1-5; 9 nucleotides align to TRBD1. CDR3 size: 16 residues. Germline V gene lookup returns CDR1 LNHDA and CDR2 SQIVND (reference sequence). V dropped 2 bases and J dropped 2; count of bases not matched to a gene: 4. CDR3 residues: CASSITGGGGNQPQHF. The CDR3 nucleotides are TGTGCCAGTAGTATAACAGGGGGCGGCGGCAATCAGCCCCAGCATTTT. The entire variable domain, with the rest obtained from reference TRBV19 and TRBJ1-5, is as follows: DGGITQSPKYLFRKEGQNVTLSCEQNLNHDAMYWYRQDPGQGLRLIYYSQIVNDFQKGDIAEGYSVSREKKESFPLTVTSAQKNPTAFYLCASSITGGGGNQPQHFGDGTRLSIL.

The V and J genes are TRBV30 and TRBJ1-1; D is uncertain. From germline, CDR1 is GTSNPN and CDR2 SVGIG (reference sequence). The CDR3 sequence is 11 residues long. V dropped 5 bases and J dropped 0 bases, with 4 bases sitting between them. The CDR3 DNA is TGTGCCTGGCGGGTGAACACTGAAGCTTTCTTT. Translating gives CAWRVNTEAFF.

The gene calls are TRBV28 and TRBJ1-2; 7 bases fit TRBD1. CDR3 length: 15 amino acids. Germline V gene lookup returns CDR1 MDHEN and CDR2 SYDVKM. V shed 6 bases and J 5 bases; nucleotides not matched to a gene: 12. CDR3 sequence reads: CASRQGGQRNYGYTF. The CDR3 DNA reads as TGTGCCAGCAGGCAGGGGGGACAGAGAAATTATGGCTACACCTTC.

The CDR3 protein is CAWSVLAGGGYTF. For the CDR3, the DNA is TGTGCCTGGAGTGTATTGGCAGGGGGAGGCTACACCTTC. The chain has TRBV30 and TRBJ1-2; 7 nucleotides agree with TRBD1. The CDR3 loop spans 13 amino acids. Germline V CDR1 and CDR2: GTSNPN, SVGIG (reference sequence). The V segment lost 0 bases and the J segment 8 bases; nucleotides outside the gene matches: 6. Full variable domain (rest looked up from reference TRBV30 and TRBJ1-2): SQTIHQWPATLVQPVGSPLSLECTVEGTSNPNLYWYRQAAGRGLQLLFYSVGIGQISSEVPQNLSASRPQDRQFILSSKKLLLSDSGFYLCAWSVLAGGGYTFGSGTRLTVV.

This clone appeared a few times. The chain uses TRBV5-6 and TRBJ1-2; TRBD1 matches 12 bases. CDR3 length: 16 amino acids. V shed 3 bases and J 10 bases; nucleotides not matched to a gene: 13. Per germline, CDR1 SGHDT and CDR2 YYEEEE. The CDR3 region has the DNA TGTGCCAGCAGCTCGACAACTCGGGACAGGGGGCTTGTCTACACCTTC. Protein sequence: CASSSTTRDRGLVYTF.

The chain is built from TRBV5-1 and TRBJ2-5, with D unclear. CDR3 length: 14 amino acids. The V end lost 0 bases, the J end lost 2 bases, and 8 bases lay between the germline ends. Germline V gives CDR1 SGHRS, CDR2 YFSETQ. The CDR3 sequence is CASSLAPGQETQYF. Here the CDR3 DNA reads TGCGCCAGCAGCTTGGCACCAGGACAAGAGACCCAGTACTTC.

The chain combines TRBV10-2 with TRBJ2-7; 8 nucleotides match TRBD2. From germline, CDR1 is WSHSY and CDR2 SAAADI. The CDR3 covers 15 residues. J was trimmed by 3 bases and V by 5 bases; bases with no gene match: 9. DNA of the CDR3: TGCGCCAGCAGTCTTAGCGGGGCCGTATTCTACGAGCAGTACTTC. Translation: CASSLSGAVFYEQYF.

Turning to this clone: Different DNA sequences within this sample yield the same CDR3. V is TRBV19 and J is TRBJ1-2; D gene uncertain. Trimming removed 4 bases at V and 3 bases at J, with 12 bases between. The CDR3 length is 14 residues. Looked up from germline, CDR1 is LNHDA and CDR2 is SQIVND (reference sequence). The CDR3 protein is CASSRAGMDYGYTF. For the CDR3, the DNA is TGTGCCAGTAGTAGGGCAGGTATGGACTATGGCTACACCTTC. Drawing the rest from reference TRBV19 and TRBJ1-2, the complete variable domain is DGGITQSPKYLFRKEGQNVTLSCEQNLNHDAMYWYRQDPGQGLRLIYYSQIVNDFQKGDIAEGYSVSREKKESFPLTVTSAQKNPTAFYLCASSRAGMDYGYTFGSGTRLTVV.

V gene TRBV25-1 combines with J gene TRBJ2-5, with a weak D call TRBD2 (7 bases). CDR1 and CDR2 (germline): MGHDK, SYGVNS. This CDR3 contains 16 residues. The V end lost 1 base, the J end lost 5 bases, and 17 bases lay between the germline ends. The CDR3 bases are TGTGCCAGCAGTGAATTTGGGCGGGGGCCCGGGGAGACCCAGTACTTC. Protein: CASSEFGRGPGETQYF.

The chain combines TRBV15 with TRBJ1-4, with 7 positions matching TRBD1. The length of the CDR3 is 16 residues. Germline values: CDR1 LNHNV, CDR2 YYDKDF (reference sequence). V lost 3 bases, J lost 3 bases, and 7 bases stayed unmatched. CDR3 in amino acids: CATSSPGQDSNEKLFF. The CDR3, as DNA: TGTGCCACCAGCAGCCCTGGACAGGACTCTAATGAAAAACTGTTTTTT. Using reference TRBV15 and TRBJ1-4 for the parts outside the CDR3, the full variable domain is DAMVIQNPRYQVTQFGKPVTLSCSQTLNHNVMYWYQQKSSQAPKLLFHYYDKDFNNEADTPDNFQSRRPNTSFCFLDIRSPGLGDTAMYLCATSSPGQDSNEKLFFGSGTQLSVL.

The chain couples TRBV2 to TRBJ1-2; TRBD1 matches 8 bases. The CDR3 is 13 residues long. V trimming: 5 bases; J trimming: 4 bases; junction bases outside the gene matches: 3. Germline lookup yields CDR1 SNHLY and CDR2 FYNNEI. CDR3 residues: CASSSGGSYGYTF. DNA of the CDR3: TGTGCCAGCAGTTCAGGGGGCAGCTATGGCTACACCTTC.

The genes are TRBV2 and TRBJ1-5; the D gene is possibly TRBD1 (6 bases). V lost 2 bases, J lost 6 bases, and 11 bases lay in between. The CDR3 is 14 amino acids. From germline, CDR1 is SNHLY and CDR2 FYNNEI. The CDR3 loop is CASSERGNSQPQHF. DNA of the CDR3: TGTGCCAGCAGTGAAAGGGGGAATTCTCAGCCCCAGCATTTT.

The V and J genes are TRBV10-3 and TRBJ2-1; 10 bases are shared with TRBD2. CDR1 is ENHRY, CDR2 SYGVKD, per germline. V was pared by 6 bases and J by 2 bases, with 4 bases of the junction left unmatched. The CDR3 loop spans 15 amino acids. The CDR3 DNA reads as TGTGCCATCAGCGGACTAGCGGAGACCTACAATGAGCAGTTCTTC. Translated, it gives CAISGLAETYNEQFF.

This chain connects TRBV5-1 to TRBJ2-3, with a tentative D call TRBD1 (5 bases). Germline V gene sequence: CDR1 SGHRS, CDR2 YFSETQ. Trimming removed 4 bases from V and 4 bases from J, with 16 bases in between. The CDR3 sequence is 15 residues long. The CDR3 DNA follows: TGCGCCAGCAGCGCACCCAGGGCCCTATCAGATACGCAGTATTTT. As protein: CASSAPRALSDTQYF.

DNA of the CDR3: TGTGCCAGCAGGTCCGGGACTAACGACGCCAATGAGCAGTTCTTC. Encoded protein: CASRSGTNDANEQFF. The genes are TRBV28 and TRBJ2-1; 7 bases are shared with TRBD2. There are 15 residues in the CDR3. After removal of 6 bases from V and 6 bases from J, the junction contained 11 bases not matched to a gene. CDR1 MDHEN and CDR2 SYDVKM come from the germline V gene.

The rearrangement uses TRBV21-1 and TRBJ2-3; the table's D call TRBD1 went unverified against the DNA. TRBV21-1 is termed a pseudogene. The CDR3 is made up of 14 amino acids. CDR3 nucleotide sequence: TGTGCCAGCAGCCCCAGGGGGCGGGGAGATACGCAGTATTTT. It yields the protein CASSPRGRGDTQYF.

The J gene is TRBJ1-1, the V gene TRBV28; D possibly corresponds to TRBD1 (6 bases). This CDR3 contains 14 residues. From germline, CDR1 is MDHEN and CDR2 SYDVKM. V shed 11 bases and J shed 4 bases, with 20 bases lying between them. The CDR3 reads CASRGGELATEAFF. The CDR3 region has the DNA TGTGCCTCGAGGGGGGGAGAATTGGCCACTGAAGCTTTCTTT.

CDR3 in amino acids: CASSPRTVREQYF. The CDR3 DNA sequence: TGTGCCAGCAGCCCCCGGACAGTTCGTGAGCAGTACTTC. This rearrangement joins TRBV7-2 to TRBJ2-7; possibly TRBD1 for D (6 bases). Germline V gives CDR1 SGHTA, CDR2 FQGNSA. The CDR3 is 13 amino acids. The V gene lost 5 bases and the J gene lost 7 bases, with 15 bases spanning the gap.

CDR3 in DNA: TGTGCCAGCAGCCCTCGACAGGGGCCGAACACCGGGGAGCTGTTTTTT. It is translated as CASSPRQGPNTGELFF. The genes are TRBV11-1 and TRBJ2-2, with 8 bases identical to TRBD1. This CDR3 comprises 16 residues. J was trimmed by 0 bases and V by 5 bases; bases with no gene match: 5. The germline V gene has CDR1 SGHAT and CDR2 FQDESV (reference sequence).

The J gene is TRBJ1-1, the V gene TRBV5-1; TRBD1 agrees at 7 bases. Germline loops: CDR1 SGHRS, CDR2 YFSETQ. Losses at the gene ends were 7 bases for V and 3 bases for J; bases not matched to a gene: 12. The CDR3 spans 15 residues. The CDR3 here is CASGKTGLEDTEAFF. The CDR3 bases are TGCGCCAGCGGCAAGACAGGGTTAGAGGACACTGAAGCTTTCTTT.

The chain joins TRBV3-1 (or the pseudogene TRBV3-2) to TRBJ2-1, with TRBD1 as a possible D gene (6 bases). Trimming shortened V by 4 bases and J by 9 bases, and 13 bases separated the two germline ends. Germline V gives CDR1 LGHDT, CDR2 YNNKEL (reference sequence). The CDR3 sequence is 13 residues long. Written as DNA, the CDR3 is TGTGCCAGCAGCCCACTAGGCAGGGGTGAGCAGTTCTTC. It translates to CASSPLGRGEQFF.

The CDR3 nucleotides are TGTGCCACCAGCGAGAGATTTCCCAGCGAGAACACTGAAGCTTTCTTT. Translation gives CATSERFPSENTEAFF. J is TRBJ1-1 and V is TRBV15; D gene ambiguous. V lost 5 bases to trimming and J lost 1 base, with 17 bases between them. The CDR3 extends over 16 amino acids. Germline V gives CDR1 LNHNV, CDR2 YYDKDF (reference sequence).

Turning to this clone: In the same sample, other DNA sequences code for this CDR3. The rearrangement joins TRBV6-5 to TRBJ1-3; possibly TRBD1 for D (6 bases). V lost 6 bases and J 0 bases, leaving 6 bases between the germline ends. In germline, CDR1 is MNHEY, CDR2 SVGAGI. This CDR3 contains 13 residues. CDR3 residues: CASRDSSGNTIYF. Here the CDR3 DNA reads TGTGCCAGCAGGGACAGCTCTGGAAACACCATATATTTT.

V usage is TRBV28 and J usage is TRBJ1-5; 7 nucleotides line up with TRBD1. V was clipped by 6 bases and J by 4 bases; unmatched bases: 3. There are 13 residues in the CDR3. The germline V gene has CDR1 MDHEN and CDR2 SYDVKM. Here the CDR3 DNA reads TGTGCCAGCAGGACAGGGTGGAATCAGCCCCAGCATTTT. Its protein is CASRTGWNQPQHF.

This clone appeared a few times. This chain links TRBV5-1 with TRBJ1-6, with TRBD1 matching 7 bases. CDR1 is SGHRS, CDR2 YFSETQ, per germline. CDR3 length: 13 residues. Germline trimming cut 4 bases from V and 15 bases from J; bases unmatched to any gene: 10. The CDR3 nucleotides read TGCGCCAGCAGCCCCACCGGACAGGAGCACCTCCACTTT. It encodes CASSPTGQEHLHF.

The J gene is TRBJ2-7, the V gene TRBV7-2; 9 nucleotides match TRBD2. Germline trimming cut 5 bases from V and 0 bases from J; bases unmatched to any gene: 14. The CDR3 runs 18 residues. Germline V lookup: CDR1 SGHTA, CDR2 FQGNSA. The CDR3 nucleotides are TGTGCCAGCAGCCCCCGGGCGGTAGCGGGAGTGAGCTCCTACGAGCAGTACTTC. Translating gives CASSPRAVAGVSSYEQYF. Full variable domain (outside the CDR3, taken from reference TRBV7-2 and TRBJ2-7): GAGVSQSPSNKVTEKGKDVELRCDPISGHTALYWYRQSLGQGLEFLIYFQGNSAPDKSGLPSDRFSAERTGGSVSTLTIQRTQQEDSAVYLCASSPRAVAGVSSYEQYFGPGTRLTVT.

This clone was seen only once. V gene TRBV6-5 combines with J gene TRBJ2-5; D possibly corresponds to TRBD2 (6 bases). V lost 4 bases to trimming and J lost 2 bases, with 17 bases between them. Germline V CDR1 and CDR2: MNHEY, SVGAGI. The CDR3 contains 16 residues. The DNA of the CDR3 is TGTGCCAGCAGTTTTCACATAGCGGCATCACAAGAGACCCAGTACTTC. Protein: CASSFHIAASQETQYF.

V usage is TRBV30 and J usage is TRBJ1-2, with D perhaps matching TRBD1 (6 bases). The CDR3 consists of 13 residues. From germline, CDR1 is GTSNPN and CDR2 SVGIG (reference sequence). The CDR3 region has the DNA TGTGCTACTCGGGGGGGCCTTAACTATGGCTACACCTTC. It yields the protein CATRGGLNYGYTF.

The chain is built from TRBV5-6 and TRBJ2-7, with a possible D match to TRBD2 (6 bases). CDR1 SGHDT and CDR2 YYEEEE come from the germline V gene. The CDR3 totals 14 residues. V lost 3 bases to trimming and J lost 1 base, with 11 bases between them. The CDR3 DNA is TGTGCCAGCAGCTCCGTCGGGAGATCCTACGAGCAGTACTTC. It specifies CASSSVGRSYEQYF. The whole variable domain, filled in from reference TRBV5-6 and TRBJ2-7, reads DAGVTQSPTHLIKTRGQQVTLRCSPKSGHDTVSWYQQALGQGPQFIFQYYEEEERQRGNFPDRFSGHQFPNYSSELNVNALLLGDSALYLCASSSVGRSYEQYFGPGTRLTVT.

The chain recombines TRBV3-1 (or the pseudogene TRBV3-2) with TRBJ2-2, with D perhaps matching TRBD2 (5 bases). CDR1 and CDR2 from the germline V gene are LGHDT and YNNKEL (reference sequence). This CDR3 contains 14 residues. V lost 0 bases to trimming and J lost 7 bases, with 9 bases between them. The CDR3 DNA sequence: TGTGCCAGCAGCCAAGACACGAGGGTCGGGGAGCTGTTTTTT. Protein sequence: CASSQDTRVGELFF.